This TCR beta chain came from a study of T cell responses to AZD1222 COVID-19 vaccine. A remark on this clone: The antigen is undetermined.

Overall study results and limits: Females made up more of the donors, who were largely white British, and clonal diversity may have come out too low. At baseline, seropositivity was found in only six or seven AZD1222 recipients. Per reports, nearly half of all spike-specific TCRs target regions that are unmutated in variants.

V lost 7 bases to trimming and J lost 4 bases; unmatched junction nucleotides: 5. The CDR3 runs 13 residues. Generated by immunoSEQ multiplex PCR, the TCRdb table keeps only in-frame clones and is missing some. The sample holds about 130,000 clones, 90% to 95% seen once. The rearrangement links TRBV12-3 or TRBV12-4 to TRBJ1-2; TRBD1 aligns across 8 bases. This TCR derives from an adult in good health. The specimen comprised peripheral blood, sampled on day 0 of AZD1222 vaccination. The CDR3 sequence is CASNLGQVYGYTF. CDR3 nucleotide sequence: TGTGCCAGCAACCTGGGACAGGTCTATGGCTACACCTTC.